The 3 T cell receptor beta chains below were found in one sample sequenced in a study of low-dose radiotherapy and immunotherapy resistance in tumors. Priming of first-strand cDNA relied on TRAV- and TRBV-specific primers (covering alpha and beta chains). TCRs were amplified for 15 to 25 PCR cycles with a constant-region primer and V-primer adapter. TCRdb called the reads again in MiXCR, with one record for every CDR3 protein. The sample has 80,000 to 95,000 distinct CDR3 sequences, roughly a tenth seen once. Time point: before trial treatment. The sequencing here drew on PBMCs, taken before treatment. These TCRs come from a male donor with prostate cancer.

In this sample, this clonotype turned up many times. This sequence joins TRBV7-2 and TRBJ1-2; possible D gene TRBD1, 5 bases. Trimming shortened V by 3 bases and J by 0 bases, and 11 bases separated the two germline ends. The CDR3 has 15 amino acids. Germline CDR1 reads SGHTA; CDR2 reads FQGNSA. The CDR3 sequence is CASSLGLGANYGYTF. In DNA, the CDR3 is TGTGCCAGCAGCTTGGGGTTGGGGGCTAACTATGGCTACACCTTC.

This clonotype was counted ten times or more. This chain links TRBV4-3 with TRBJ2-7; the match to TRBD1 covers 7 bases. CDR1 and CDR2 (germline): LGHNA, YSLEER. The CDR3 has 17 residues. Trimming removed 4 bases from V and 2 bases from J; junction bases left unmatched: 14. The CDR3 coding sequence is TGCGCCAGCAGCCCGTCACAGGGGCTGGGACCTACCTACGAGCAGTACTTC. It is translated as CASSPSQGLGPTYEQYF.

There are many counts of this clonotype. V is TRBV5-4 and J is TRBJ2-5, with a weak D call TRBD1 (6 bases). The CDR3 is made up of 13 amino acids. The germline gives CDR1 SGHNT, CDR2 YYREEE (reference sequence). Trimming left V 4 bases short and J 7 bases short, with 14 bases between. CDR3 in DNA: TGTGCCAGCAGCGCCACAGGGTCGGGGACCCAGTACTTC. This encodes CASSATGSGTQYF.